This TCR beta chain was sequenced in a study of identical twins. This clonotype occurred a few times. Trimming shortened V by 6 bases and J by 4 bases, and 10 bases separated the two germline ends. CDR1 and CDR2 (germline): WSHSY, SAAADI. The CDR3 runs 12 residues. From the 5' RACE reads, TCRdb called clonotypes with MiXCR, one entry per CDR3 protein. Of fewer than 900,000 distinct CDR3 sequences listed, about 18% are singletons. In addition, the sample was reused for a study of T cells expressing NK-cell markers. That paper states: Repertoire data for TCR beta were derived from sorted T cells (CD3+CD56+NKG2C+, CD3+CD56+NKG2C- and CD3+CD56-NKG2C+).

The TCR comes from a woman under 30 in good health. The sequenced material came from PBMCs. V usage is TRBV10-2 and J usage is TRBJ2-7; D remains ambiguous. The CDR3 region is CASSHTPYEQYF. CDR3 DNA: TGCGCCAGCAGCCACACCCCTTACGAGCAGTACTTC.